This is a list of T cell receptor beta chains from one sample in a study of control samples from healthy donors and cancer patients. Only in-frame clones appear in the TCRdb table, and some are missing; sequencing was by immunoSEQ multiplex PCR. The table includes around 42,000 clones, over 80% detected once. The sequenced sample consisted of blood. The source of these receptors is a man between 60 and 75 years old in good health. The CDR3 runs from the conserved cysteine through the conserved F or W. The D gene is left open where the match is weak. Only some rows state a clone size, as once, few, many or a class for expanded clones.

v_call	d_call	j_call	clone_size	cdr3_nt	cdr3_aa
TRBV5-6	TRBD1	TRBJ1-2	few	TGTGCCAGCAGCAAGAGGACAGGGAGGAGCTATGGCTACACCTTC	CASSKRTGRSYGYTF
TRBV5-4	TRBD1	TRBJ2-5	.	TGTGCCAGCAGCTTAGACAGGGGAGAGACCCAGTACTTC	CASSLDRGETQYF
TRBV29-1	.	TRBJ1-2	.	TGCAGCGTTGAATTCAAGAGGAACTATGGCTACACCTTC	CSVEFKRNYGYTF
TRBV28	.	TRBJ1-5	.	TGTGCCAGCAGAGACGGGGGGGCAGGGAATCAGCCCCAGCATTTT	CASRDGGAGNQPQHF
TRBV30	.	TRBJ1-2	.	TGTGCCTGCTCCGATGGGGGGGAGAATTTATATGGCTACACCTTC	CACSDGGENLYGYTF
TRBV5-1	.	TRBJ2-7	.	TGCGCCAGCAGCGAACTCTCCTACGAGCAGTACTTC	CASSELSYEQYF
TRBV7-2	.	TRBJ1-1	.	TGTGCCAGCAGCTCCCAGGGGCAAAACACTGAAGCTTTCTTT	CASSSQGQNTEAFF
TRBV28	.	TRBJ2-4	.	TGTGCCAGCAGTGAACTGTCAATCTACACCGGGACCAAATTAATCCAAAACATTCAGTACTTC	CASSELSIYTGTKLIQNIQYF
TRBV30	.	TRBJ1-6	few	TGTGCCTGGGAAGCCCCGCGAAATTCACCCCTCCACTTT	CAWEAPRNSPLHF
TRBV24-1	.	TRBJ2-5	.	TGTGCCACCAGTGACCCAGGCAGGGCCCAAGAGACCCAGTACTTC	CATSDPGRAQETQYF
TRBV7-6	.	TRBJ2-5	.	TGTGCCAGCAGCCCGATCTCCATCCAAGAGACCCAGTACTTC	CASSPISIQETQYF
TRBV5-1	TRBD2	TRBJ2-7	.	TGCGCCAGCAGCTTGGCGGCGGGGGAGTACGAGCAGTACTTC	CASSLAAGEYEQYF
TRBV6-5	.	TRBJ1-1	.	TGTGCCAGCAGTCAGGACAGCCGTGAAGCTTTCTTT	CASSQDSREAFF
TRBV24-1	.	TRBJ2-3	.	TGTGCCACCAGTGATTTAGACGGCACAGATACGCAGTATTTT	CATSDLDGTDTQYF
TRBV27	TRBD1	TRBJ1-5	.	TGTGCCAGCAGCCAGGACAGGGCTCAGCCCCAGCATTTT	CASSQDRAQPQHF
TRBV12-3/TRBV12-4	.	TRBJ1-2	.	TGTGCCAGCAGTTTCGGCAACTATGGCTACACCTTC	CASSFGNYGYTF
TRBV2	TRBD1	TRBJ1-6	.	TGTGCCAGCAGTGAAGAACAGGGGAATTCACCCCTCCACTTT	CASSEEQGNSPLHF
TRBV5-4	.	TRBJ1-4	.	TGTGCCAGCAGCTTCGGGATGAATGAAAAACTGTTTTTT	CASSFGMNEKLFF
TRBV5-1	TRBD1	TRBJ1-2	.	TGCGCCAGCAGCTTGGCTTCGGGGACAGGGTTCTATGGCTACACCTTC	CASSLASGTGFYGYTF
TRBV9	.	TRBJ2-1	.	TGTGCCAGCAGCGTAGGCGGTGGGACGACGGATGAGCAGTTCTTC	CASSVGGGTTDEQFF
TRBV6-5	.	TRBJ1-2	.	TGTGCCAGTCTCGACAGGTCGAGGGATGGCTACACCTTC	CASLDRSRDGYTF
TRBV3-1/TRBV3-2	TRBD2	TRBJ2-1	.	TGTGCCAGCAGCCAAGATGCGTTGGCGGGAGTGAAATTCTTC	CASSQDALAGVKFF
TRBV28	TRBD1	TRBJ1-6	few	TGTGCCAGCAGTACGATCGGACAGGGCCCTAGCTCCTATAATTCACCCCTCCACTTT	CASSTIGQGPSSYNSPLHF
TRBV5-8	TRBD2	TRBJ2-1	.	TGTGCCAGCAGCTTGGGAGTAGCGGGGGACAATGAGCAGTTCTTC	CASSLGVAGDNEQFF
TRBV19	TRBD2	TRBJ2-1	.	TGTGCCAGTAGTATAGTAATGCTAGCGGGGAGCCCATTCTACAATGAGCAGTTCTTC	CASSIVMLAGSPFYNEQFF
TRBV28	.	TRBJ1-1	once	TGTGCCAGCAGCTTGCTGGGGCGCGGGAACACTGAAGCTTTCTTT	CASSLLGRGNTEAFF
TRBV6-6	TRBD1	TRBJ1-5	once	TGTGCCAGCAGCCAAAGGGACAGCTATCAGCCCCAGCATTTT	CASSQRDSYQPQHF
TRBV21-1	.	TRBJ1-1	.	TGTGCCAGCAGGAGAGGGTTGGAAGTAAAGGAGAACACTGAAGCTTTCTTT	CASRRGLEVKENTEAFF
TRBV29-1	TRBD2	TRBJ2-3	.	TGCAGCGGTTCGACTAGCCATTCAGATACGCAGTATTTT	CSGSTSHSDTQYF
TRBV9	TRBD2	TRBJ2-3	.	TGTGCCAGCAGCGTAGGTTCTGGGACTAGCGGGATCAGAGATACGCAGTATTTT	CASSVGSGTSGIRDTQYF
TRBV7-9	TRBD1	TRBJ2-7	.	TGTGCCAGCAGCTCTGACAGGGTCCTCCCGGCGTACTTC	CASSSDRVLPAYF
TRBV28	TRBD2	TRBJ2-2	once	TGTGCCAGCAGTTTAATGTGGCTAGCGGGAGCCGGGGAGCTGTTTTTT	CASSLMWLAGAGELFF
TRBV5-1	.	TRBJ2-3	.	TGCGCCAGCGAAGCCGGGAGTAGCACAGATACGCAGTATTTT	CASEAGSSTDTQYF
TRBV27	.	TRBJ1-1	.	TGTGCCAGCAGTCCCGGGGGACACCGGGAAATGAACACTGAAGCTTTCTTT	CASSPGGHREMNTEAFF
TRBV6-6	TRBD2	TRBJ2-3	.	TGTGCCAGCAGTTCCCCACTAGCGATTAGCACAGATACGCAGTATTTT	CASSSPLAISTDTQYF
TRBV7-9	.	TRBJ2-2	.	TGTGCCAGCAGCTTCGATGTGAACACCGGGGAGCTGTTTTTT	CASSFDVNTGELFF
TRBV5-1	.	TRBJ1-6	.	TGCGCCAGCAGAGGGGGGTCGGGGGGGGATTCACCCCTCCACTTT	CASRGGSGGDSPLHF